These 11 T cell receptor beta chains were sequenced from one sample in a study of T cells after yellow fever vaccination. MiXCR was run by TCRdb on the 5' RACE reads, yielding one entry per CDR3 protein. The sample shows about 260,000 distinct CDR3 sequences, approximately 12% of them seen only once. Sample: CD4+ T cells sorted from PBMCs, taken 45 days after the yellow fever booster vaccination. These receptors originate from a man aged 25-40 years who received the YFV17D yellow fever vaccine.

This rearrangement joins TRBV12-3 or TRBV12-4 to TRBJ2-3; 11 bases fit TRBD2. The length of the CDR3 is 16 residues. Losses at the gene ends were 6 bases for V and 2 bases for J; bases not matched to a gene: 7. CDR3 region: CASSRMTSGNTDTQYF. CDR3 nucleotides: TGTGCCAGCAGCCGTATGACTAGCGGGAACACAGATACGCAGTATTTT.

In its sample, this clonotype was seen many times. The rearrangement uses TRBV20-1 and TRBJ2-3, with 11 bases fitting TRBD2. Germline V CDR1 and CDR2: DFQATT, SNEGSKA (reference sequence). The CDR3 contains 15 residues. Trimming took 3 bases from V and 6 from J; bases not matched to a gene: 8. The DNA of the CDR3 is TGCAGTGCTAGGGGGCTAGCGGGAGGAACCGATACGCAGTATTTT. Its translation: CSARGLAGGTDTQYF.

This clonotype came up a few times. The chain links TRBV5-1 to TRBJ1-4; D may be TRBD1 (6 bases). The V end lost 4 bases, the J end lost 4 bases, and 8 bases lay between the germline ends. This CDR3 spans 13 amino acids. Germline V gives CDR1 SGHRS, CDR2 YFSETQ. The DNA of the CDR3 is TGCGCCAGCAGCCGACAGGTTAATGAAAAACTGTTTTTT. The encoded protein is CASSRQVNEKLFF.

This clonotype was observed a handful of times. The V call is TRBV28, the J call TRBJ2-5; D gene unclear. Trimming shortened V by 2 bases and J by 2 bases, and 6 bases separated the two germline ends. The CDR3 spans 13 residues. CDR1 MDHEN and CDR2 SYDVKM come from the germline V gene. The DNA for the CDR3 is TGTGCCAGCAGTTTACGATTTCAAGAGACCCAGTACTTC. It codes for CASSLRFQETQYF.

This clonotype was detected a few times. This chain links TRBV20-1 with TRBJ1-5; the match to TRBD1 covers 7 bases. This CDR3 spans 14 amino acids. J gave up 3 bases and V 3 bases, and 5 bases lay outside the gene matches. CDR1 is DFQATT, CDR2 SNEGSKA, per germline (reference sequence). The chain's CDR3 is CSARGGTDNQPQHF. The DNA of the CDR3 is TGCAGTGCTAGGGGCGGGACAGACAATCAGCCCCAGCATTTT.

The DNA for the CDR3 is TGCAGTGGTCTACAGGAAGCGGGTTCACCCCTCCACTTT. Its translation is CSGLQEAGSPLHF. The gene calls are TRBV20-1 and TRBJ1-6; possible D gene TRBD1, 5 bases. Germline lookup yields CDR1 DFQATT and CDR2 SNEGSKA (reference sequence). The CDR3 is 13 amino acids. V was pared by 7 bases and J by 9 bases, with 16 bases between.

V is TRBV7-2 and J is TRBJ2-7; D is unresolved. With 5 bases removed from V and 4 bases from J, the gap between germline ends came to 12 bases. The length of the CDR3 is 13 residues. In germline, CDR1 is SGHTA, CDR2 FQGNSA. CDR3 nucleotides: TGTGCCAGCAGCCCTGTGGGGAAGTACGAGCAGTACTTC. Its protein is CASSPVGKYEQYF.

This chain joins TRBV5-1 and TRBJ1-1, with 8 positions matching TRBD1. The CDR3 consists of 14 residues. With 4 bases clipped from V and 6 bases from J, the junction kept 8 bases outside the gene matches. Germline CDR1 and CDR2: SGHRS and YFSETQ. The CDR3 nucleotides are TGCGCCAGCAGCGGCTTGACAGGGGAGGCTGAAGCTTTCTTT. It specifies CASSGLTGEAEAFF. Full variable domain (remainder filled in from reference TRBV5-1 and TRBJ1-1): KAGVTQTPRYLIKTRGQQVTLSCSPISGHRSVSWYQQTPGQGLQFLFEYFSETQRNKGNFPGRFSGRQFSNSRSEMNVSTLELGDSALYLCASSGLTGEAEAFFGQGTRLTVV.

This clonotype has ten or more counts. This chain joins TRBV6-1 and TRBJ2-3, with D perhaps matching TRBD1 (6 bases). The length of the CDR3 is 18 residues. Between the trimmed V and J ends, which lost 5 bases and 3 bases, there was a span of 24 bases. The germline CDR1 and CDR2 sequences are MNHNS and SASEGT. CDR3 bases: TGTGCCAGCAGTCGTGAGGGGACAACCCCGACCGCTACAGATACGCAGTATTTT. Translation: CASSREGTTPTATDTQYF.

The J gene is TRBJ2-5, the V gene TRBV20-1; D remains unclear. V lost 0 bases, J lost 5 bases, and 10 bases lay in between. CDR1 is DFQATT, CDR2 SNEGSKA, per germline (reference sequence). The CDR3 is made up of 13 amino acids. The CDR3 nucleotides are TGCAGTGCTAGAGACAATCTCGCCGAGACCCAGTACTTC. It is translated as CSARDNLAETQYF.

CDR3 DNA: TGTGCCAGCAGTTACAGGGGGACTTACGGGGAGCTGTTTTTT. As protein: CASSYRGTYGELFF. This chain joins TRBV12-3 or TRBV12-4 and TRBJ2-2; 8 positions agree with TRBD1. The CDR3 is 14 residues long. Trimming at V came to 4 bases and at J to 7 bases, leaving 5 bases not matched to a gene.